The next 16 T cell receptor beta chains were all read from a single sample in a study of shared clonotypes between healthy human individuals. The table came from immunoSEQ multiplex PCR; TCRdb's copy has only in-frame clones and leaves some out. The sample contains roughly 110,000 clones, approximately 70% of which appear only once. Sequenced: memory CD8+ T cells sorted from blood. Subset denoted: CD45RO+ cells pooled with CCR7-negative TemRA cells. These receptors originate from a woman in her twenties or thirties in good health.

This clone was recorded at least ten times. This chain uses TRBV7-9 with TRBJ1-1; no clear D. The CDR3 has 12 amino acids. V was cut by 5 bases and J by 1 base, with 5 bases left in between. Germline assignment: CDR1 SEHNR and CDR2 FQNEAQ (reference sequence). CDR3 region: CASSPTNTEAFF. The CDR3 DNA reads as TGTGCCAGCAGCCCCACGAACACTGAAGCTTTCTTT.

The chain links TRBV28 to TRBJ2-7; possibly TRBD2 for D (5 bases). The CDR3 has 16 amino acids. Between the trimmed V and J ends, which lost 4 bases and 0 bases, there was a span of 16 bases. CDR1 is MDHEN and CDR2 is SYDVKM in the germline V gene. This chain's CDR3 is CASSSPWGRDSYEQYF. CDR3 nucleotide sequence: TGTGCCAGCAGTTCCCCGTGGGGTCGGGACTCCTACGAGCAGTACTTC.

V is TRBV6-5 and J is TRBJ2-2; D may be TRBD1 (5 bases). Germline V CDR1 and CDR2: MNHEY, SVGAGI. Trimming shortened V by 7 bases and J by 1 base, and 10 bases separated the two germline ends. This CDR3 has 14 residues. CDR3 sequence (DNA): TGTGCCAGCACTCGGCAGGGGAACACCGGGGAGCTGTTTTTT. It codes for CASTRQGNTGELFF.

V and J are TRBV4-2 and TRBJ1-5; D may be TRBD1 (5 bases). The CDR3 loop spans 16 amino acids. Germline V CDR1 and CDR2: LGHNA, YNFKEQ. V was cut by 0 bases and J by 5 bases, with 14 bases left in between. CDR3 sequence: CASSQEAGDGHQPQHF. Here the CDR3 DNA reads TGTGCCAGCAGCCAAGAAGCCGGGGACGGGCATCAGCCCCAGCATTTT.

This clone was counted between two and nine times. The CDR3 coding sequence is TGTGCCAGCAGTGTATCCCCAGAGAACACCGGGGAGCTGTTTTTT. Translating gives CASSVSPENTGELFF. The rearrangement links TRBV6-1 to TRBJ2-2; D is unclear. Trimming left V 4 bases short and J 1 base short, with 10 bases between. This CDR3 is 15 amino acids long. The V gene's germline CDR1 is MNHNS and CDR2 SASEGT.

This chain joins TRBV6-5 and TRBJ2-7; 8 bases are shared with TRBD2. From germline, CDR1 is MNHEY and CDR2 SVGAGI. Trimming removed 6 bases from V and 3 bases from J; junction bases left unmatched: 10. This CDR3 is 15 amino acids long. CDR3: CASRPRLAKSYEQYF. In DNA, the CDR3 is TGTGCCAGCAGGCCTAGACTAGCGAAAAGCTACGAGCAGTACTTC.

The chain employs TRBV19 and TRBJ1-3, with D perhaps matching TRBD1 (5 bases). The CDR3 extends over 13 amino acids. Germline CDR1 is LNHDA and CDR2 is SQIVND (reference sequence). The V and J ends lost 11 bases and 0 bases respectively, with 11 bases between them. CDR3 loop: CAGGHRSGNTIYF. Here the CDR3 DNA reads TGTGCCGGCGGACACCGCTCTGGAAACACCATATATTTT.

This chain links TRBV7-9 with TRBJ2-7, with a weak D call TRBD1 (6 bases). Trimming pared 5 bases from V and 0 bases from J, leaving 11 bases between. Germline V gene data show CDR1 as SEHNR and CDR2 as FQNEAQ (reference sequence). CDR3 length equals 14 residues. DNA of the CDR3: TGTGCCAGCAGCAGGACAGTTTCCTCCTACGAGCAGTACTTC. It is translated as CASSRTVSSYEQYF.

Ten or more counts support this clone. CDR3 bases: TGTGCCTGGAGTCCCCCGGGCTCTGGGGCCAACGTCCTGACTTTC. Its translation: CAWSPPGSGANVLTF. This chain uses TRBV30 with TRBJ2-6; D is undetermined. CDR1 is GTSNPN and CDR2 is SVGIG in the germline V gene (reference sequence). The CDR3 is 15 amino acids. Trimming removed 2 bases at V and 0 bases at J, with 8 bases between.

The chain combines TRBV7-9 with TRBJ1-2; D uncertain. V was trimmed by 5 bases and J by 8 bases, leaving 15 bases between them. This CDR3 is 13 amino acids long. From germline, CDR1 is SEHNR and CDR2 FQNEAQ (reference sequence). The CDR3 sequence is CASSPGSSLGYTF. The CDR3 coding sequence is TGTGCCAGCAGCCCCGGGAGTTCGCTAGGCTACACCTTC.

The chain uses TRBV4-2 and TRBJ2-7, with 12 bases that match TRBD2. V dropped 0 bases and J dropped 5; count of bases not matched to a gene: 8. The CDR3 has 17 residues. CDR1 is LGHNA and CDR2 is YNFKEQ in the germline V gene. CDR3 protein: CASSQDLLRTSGNEQYF. CDR3 coding DNA: TGTGCCAGCAGCCAAGATCTATTAAGGACTAGCGGGAACGAGCAGTACTTC.

The chain employs TRBV11-1 and TRBJ2-3; the D is unclear. There are 17 residues in the CDR3. V lost 5 bases and J 6 bases, leaving 24 bases between the germline ends. Germline CDR1 SGHAT, CDR2 FQDESV (reference sequence). The CDR3 is CASSPEGYPSKLDTQYF. The CDR3 region has the DNA TGTGCCAGCAGCCCGGAAGGGTATCCATCCAAGCTTGATACGCAGTATTTT.

The chain employs TRBV27 and TRBJ2-7, with 8 bases aligning to TRBD1. The CDR3 has 17 amino acids. V dropped 3 bases and J dropped 3; count of bases not matched to a gene: 13. Germline V lookup: CDR1 MNHEY, CDR2 SMNVEV (reference sequence). CDR3 protein: CASSFRHNRGSSYEQYF. The DNA of the CDR3 is TGTGCCAGCAGTTTCCGACACAACAGGGGGTCTAGCTACGAGCAGTACTTC.

On this clone: A junction end diverges from the germline sequence, so it may reflect a read error. This chain uses TRBV4-1 with TRBJ2-5; 8 nucleotides agree with TRBD2. The V gene's germline CDR1 is MGHRA and CDR2 YSYEKL. CDR3 length equals 17 residues. This CDR3 reads CASSQAGLAGPQQTQYF. DNA for the CDR3: TGCGCCAGCAGCCAGGCTGGGCTAGCGGGCCCCCAACAGACCCAGTACTTC.

This clone has a count of ten or more. J is TRBJ2-1 and V is TRBV6-1; the D gene is possibly TRBD1 (5 bases). This CDR3 has 13 residues. The V gene lost 7 bases and the J gene lost 5 bases, with 12 bases spanning the gap. The germline V gene encodes CDR1 MNHNS and CDR2 SASEGT. In DNA form, the CDR3 reads TGTGCCAGCAACAAACAGGAGAACAATGAGCAGTTCTTC. It translates to CASNKQENNEQFF.

This clone came up a few times. The chain has TRBV25-1 and TRBJ2-5; possible D gene TRBD2, 5 bases. V was cut by 4 bases and J by 2 bases, with 8 bases left in between. The germline V gene encodes CDR1 MGHDK and CDR2 SYGVNS. The CDR3 extends over 13 amino acids. The CDR3, as DNA: TGTGCCAGCAGTGTAGGGAGACAAGAGACCCAGTACTTC. It specifies CASSVGRQETQYF.